Shown below are 6 T cell receptor beta chains from a single sample sequenced in a study of blood T cells in healthy people across ages. The authors ran a second PCR of about 7 to 11 cycles using a sample-barcoded 5' primer and a J-beta primer mix. MiXCR, run by TCRdb on the 5' RACE reads, gives a single entry per CDR3 protein. The repertoire consists of approximately 830,000 distinct CDR3 sequences, with about 62% occurring once and the leading ten covering about 30%. Sample: blood. The receptors here all came from a man aged 25-45 years in good health.

The chain links TRBV9 to TRBJ2-7, with D maybe TRBD1 (6 bases). Germline-derived CDR1 and CDR2 are SGDLS and YYNGEE. The CDR3 has 15 residues. Trimming took 3 bases from V and 1 from J, leaving 14 bases between them. The CDR3 is CASSAGGRGSYEQYF. The CDR3 nucleotides are TGTGCCAGCAGCGCTGGGGGCCGAGGGTCCTACGAGCAGTACTTC.

V usage is TRBV12-3 or TRBV12-4 and J usage is TRBJ1-1; no firm D call. V was trimmed by 3 bases and J by 5 bases, leaving 10 bases between them. The CDR3 length is 13 residues. The CDR3 is CASSFGEQTEAFF. The CDR3 DNA reads TGTGCCAGCAGTTTCGGGGAACAGACTGAAGCTTTCTTT.

In this sample, this clonotype turned up a few times. The CDR3 is CSARELGREGTDTQYF. DNA for the CDR3: TGCAGTGCTAGAGAGTTGGGGAGGGAAGGTACAGATACGCAGTATTTT. The gene calls are TRBV20-1 and TRBJ2-3, with 7 bases matching TRBD2. The V and J ends lost 0 bases and 3 bases, in that order; junction bases with no gene match: 9. Per the germline V gene, CDR1 is DFQATT and CDR2 is SNEGSKA (reference sequence). The CDR3 has 16 residues.

The CDR3 here is CASRNPGLAGGLLTDTQYF. CDR3 in DNA: TGTGCCAGCAGGAATCCGGGACTAGCGGGGGGGCTTCTCACAGATACGCAGTATTTT. The chain uses TRBV6-2 or TRBV6-3 and TRBJ2-3; TRBD2 agrees at 16 bases. Per germline, CDR1 MNHEY and CDR2 SVGEGT. The CDR3 is made up of 19 amino acids. V lost 6 bases and J lost 2; bases outside the gene matches: 11.

Only a few counts were recorded for this clonotype. This chain links TRBV4-3 with TRBJ2-5, with D maybe TRBD1 (6 bases). CDR1 and CDR2 from the germline V gene are LGHNA and YSLEER. Trimming cost V 0 bases and J 5 bases, with 13 bases left between them. This CDR3 contains 15 residues. CDR3 nucleotide sequence: TGCGCCAGCAGCCAAGACGGCAGGGGTTGGGAGACCCAGTACTTC. Translation gives CASSQDGRGWETQYF.

The rearrangement uses TRBV6-5 and TRBJ2-7; no clear D. This CDR3 contains 15 residues. The germline V gene encodes CDR1 MNHEY and CDR2 SVGAGI. Trimming left V 6 bases short and J 1 base short, with 16 bases between. The chain's CDR3 is CASSPDGIRSYEQYF. The CDR3 DNA is TGTGCCAGCAGCCCAGACGGTATTAGGTCCTACGAGCAGTACTTC.